A selection of T cell receptor beta chains follows, all from one sample in a study of T cell clonotyping in hematopoietic cell transplantation. Clones were read by immunoSEQ multiplex PCR, and TCRdb kept only the in-frame ones, dropping some. The sample records approximately 9,000 clones, 75% to 80% being singletons. Source: peripheral blood mononuclear cells, taken 180 days after allogeneic stem cell transplant. These receptors all stem from a female patient aged 50-59 years who had an allogeneic stem cell transplant from a related donor, so the T cells may come from the graft donor. Some clones in this sample may be carry-over from other donors' samples. Each CDR3 is given with its conserved first and last residue. A D gene is named only where the DNA matches it firmly. Rows may omit the clone size; those that give it use once, few, many or a size class.

CDR3 DNA,CDR3 protein,V gene,J gene,CDR3 length,D gene,clone size
TGTGCCAGCAGCACCCGGGACAGGGAGGGGGATGAGCAGTACTTC,CASSTRDREGDEQYF,TRBV9,TRBJ2-7,15,TRBD1,.
TGTGCCAGCAGTGTGGCGGCGGGCTCCTACAATGAGCAGTTCTTC,CASSVAAGSYNEQFF,TRBV25-1,TRBJ2-1,15,.,.
TGCGCCAGCAGAGTTAGAAGCACAGATACGCAGTATTTT,CASRVRSTDTQYF,TRBV5-1,TRBJ2-3,13,.,.
TGCAGCGTTGCGGGGGGTTATTACAATGAGCAGTTCTTC,CSVAGGYYNEQFF,TRBV29-1,TRBJ2-1,13,TRBD2,.
TGTGCCAGCAGTGAAGCAGGGAACTATGGCTACACCTTC,CASSEAGNYGYTF,TRBV2,TRBJ1-2,13,.,.
TGTGCCAGCGCCCCGGGAGGAAACTATGGCTACACCTTC,CASAPGGNYGYTF,TRBV13,TRBJ1-2,13,.,medium-sized
TGTGCCAGCAGTGAAATGTGGACAGGGGTCTCCTACGAGCAGTACTTC,CASSEMWTGVSYEQYF,TRBV6-1,TRBJ2-7,16,TRBD1,few
TGTGCCTGGAGTACCGGACAGGGAGTCACCGATACGCAGTATTTT,CAWSTGQGVTDTQYF,TRBV30,TRBJ2-3,15,TRBD1,.
TGTGCCAGCTCACTAACAACTAATGAAAAACTGTTTTTT,CASSLTTNEKLFF,TRBV18,TRBJ1-4,13,.,large
TGTGCCAGCAGCTATAAACTAGCGGGGGTTTACACCGGGGAGCTGTTTTTT,CASSYKLAGVYTGELFF,TRBV7-8,TRBJ2-2,17,TRBD2,once